The text below deals with one TCR beta chain. Its antigen is unknown. Up to 500,000 reads were sequenced per sample. Only in-frame clones appear in the TCRdb table, and some are missing; sequencing was by immunoSEQ multiplex PCR. The table shows over 35,000 clones, with over 80% occurring only once. The V segment lost 1 base and the J segment 7 bases; nucleotides outside the gene matches: 8. CDR1 SEHNR and CDR2 FQNEAQ come from the germline V gene (reference sequence). The CDR3 loop spans 15 amino acids. The entry originates in a study of pediatric ulcerative colitis. Study context: Most patients had pancolitis, and two had left-sided colitis.

Study results and limitations: Clonal expansions reduced rectal repertoire diversity in acute severe colitis.

V gene TRBV7-9 combines with J gene TRBJ2-5; 8 bases agree with TRBD2. The clonotype comes from a girl aged 5-17 years with moderate ulcerative colitis. Sequences were obtained from blood. The CDR3 loop is CASSLERVAGRTQYF. The CDR3 bases are TGTGCCAGCAGCTTAGAACGGGTAGCGGGAAGGACCCAGTACTTC. The whole variable domain, filled in from reference TRBV7-9 and TRBJ2-5, reads DTGVSQNPRHKITKRGQNVTFRCDPISEHNRLYWYRQTLGQGPEFLTYFQNEAQLEKSRLLSDRFSAERPKGSFSTLEIQRTEQGDSAMYLCASSLERVAGRTQYFGPGTRLLVL.